What follows are 16 T cell receptor beta chains derived from one specimen sequenced in a study of cytomegalovirus exposure and HLA in healthy donors. TCRdb keeps only in-frame clones here, not all; method: immunoSEQ multiplex PCR. This sample has roughly 64,000 clones, with 95% found just once. The sequenced material came from PBMCs. The receptors were gathered from a woman in her late teens or twenties in good health and CMV-seropositive.

V gene TRBV7-2 combines with J gene TRBJ2-7; 9 bases line up with TRBD2. This CDR3 spans 19 amino acids. Germline values: CDR1 SGHTA, CDR2 FQGNSA. J gave up 4 bases and V 5 bases, and 21 bases lay outside the gene matches. CDR3 amino acids: CASSMDPPAGGPVPYEQYF. The DNA of the CDR3 is TGTGCCAGCAGCATGGACCCGCCGGCGGGAGGGCCGGTTCCTTACGAGCAGTACTTC. Supplemented by reference TRBV7-2 and TRBJ2-7, the full variable domain reads GAGVSQSPSNKVTEKGKDVELRCDPISGHTALYWYRQSLGQGLEFLIYFQGNSAPDKSGLPSDRFSAERTGGSVSTLTIQRTQQEDSAVYLCASSMDPPAGGPVPYEQYFGPGTRLTVT.

This clone was observed a single time. The rearrangement links TRBV6-4 to TRBJ1-2; D not certain. The CDR3 has 15 amino acids. Germline V gene sequence: CDR1 MRHNA, CDR2 SNTAGT. V was trimmed by 0 bases and J by 6 bases, leaving 14 bases between them. The DNA of the CDR3 is TGTGCCAGCAGTGACTCGAACGAGGGCGGAGATGGCTACACCTTC. This sequence encodes CASSDSNEGGDGYTF.

The genes are TRBV7-3 and TRBJ1-1; D is unresolved. The germline V gene encodes CDR1 SGHTA and CDR2 FQGTGA. The CDR3 has 13 residues. V shed 2 bases and J shed 1 base, with 5 bases lying between them. CDR3 sequence (DNA): TGTGCCAGCAGCTTAGAGGGGAACACTGAAGCTTTCTTT. It encodes CASSLEGNTEAFF.

The chain recombines TRBV7-9 with TRBJ2-1; 9 positions agree with TRBD2. CDR1 is SEHNR and CDR2 is FQNEAQ in the germline V gene (reference sequence). The junction had 8 bases not matched to a gene; V was cut back by 3 bases and J by 8 bases. The CDR3 spans 15 residues. The CDR3 DNA follows: TGTGCCAGCAGCTTGGTTAGCGGGAGAAACTATGAGCAGTTCTTC. It specifies CASSLVSGRNYEQFF. Looking up the rest from reference TRBV7-9 and TRBJ2-1 gives the full variable domain: DTGVSQNPRHKITKRGQNVTFRCDPISEHNRLYWYRQTLGQGPEFLTYFQNEAQLEKSRLLSDRFSAERPKGSFSTLEIQRTEQGDSAMYLCASSLVSGRNYEQFFGPGTRLTVL.

The chain recombines TRBV7-3 with TRBJ1-1; 9 bases are shared with TRBD1. The CDR3 contains 14 residues. Germline CDR1 is SGHTA and CDR2 is FQGTGA. V lost 5 bases and J lost 3; bases outside the gene matches: 4. The CDR3 sequence: CASSQTGGDTEAFF. The CDR3 coding sequence is TGTGCCAGCAGCCAGACAGGGGGGGACACTGAAGCTTTCTTT. The full variable domain, completed using reference TRBV7-3 and TRBJ1-1, is GAGVSQTPSNKVTEKGKYVELRCDPISGHTALYWYRQSLGQGPEFLIYFQGTGAADDSGLPNDRFFAVRPEGSVSTLKIQRTERGDSAVYLCASSQTGGDTEAFFGQGTRLTVV.

This chain joins TRBV19 and TRBJ1-2; 9 bases line up with TRBD1. CDR3 length: 15 amino acids. Germline CDR1 is LNHDA and CDR2 is SQIVND (reference sequence). The V gene end was trimmed by 6 bases and the J gene end by 5 bases; junction bases not matched to a gene: 10. In nucleotides, the CDR3 is TGTGCCAGTAGCCAACAGGGGGCGCGGGGGTATGGCTACACCTTC. Translation gives CASSQQGARGYGYTF.

CDR3 in DNA: TGTGCCAGCAGCTTAGTACTAGCGGGGGGGGATACGCAGTATTTT. Its protein is CASSLVLAGGDTQYF. The J gene is TRBJ2-3, the V gene TRBV7-2, with 13 bases matching TRBD2. This CDR3 is built from 15 residues. With V trimmed by 1 base and J by 6 bases, 1 base remained unmatched. Germline CDR1 reads SGHTA; CDR2 reads FQGNSA. Supplemented by reference TRBV7-2 and TRBJ2-3, the full variable domain reads GAGVSQSPSNKVTEKGKDVELRCDPISGHTALYWYRQSLGQGLEFLIYFQGNSAPDKSGLPSDRFSAERTGGSVSTLTIQRTQQEDSAVYLCASSLVLAGGDTQYFGPGTRLTVL.

The rearrangement links TRBV6-1 to TRBJ2-7; 8 bases fit TRBD2. J gave up 2 bases and V 6 bases, and 6 bases lay outside the gene matches. The CDR3 has 14 residues. Looked up from germline, CDR1 is MNHNS and CDR2 is SASEGT. The CDR3 sequence: CASSLREGPYEQYF. The CDR3 nucleotides read TGTGCCAGCAGCCTCCGGGAGGGCCCCTACGAGCAGTACTTC.

The rearrangement uses TRBV6-6 and TRBJ1-4; 7 bases fit TRBD1. The CDR3 length is 13 residues. After removal of 6 bases from V and 8 bases from J, the junction contained 6 bases not matched to a gene. The germline V gene encodes CDR1 MNHNY and CDR2 SVGAGI (reference sequence). The chain's CDR3 is CASRITGDEKLFF. Here the CDR3 DNA reads TGTGCCAGCAGGATAACAGGGGACGAAAAACTGTTTTTT.

J is TRBJ2-7 and V is TRBV27; no clear D gene. V was cut by 2 bases and J by 4 bases, with 3 bases left in between. Looked up from germline, CDR1 is MNHEY and CDR2 is SMNVEV (reference sequence). The CDR3 runs to 11 residues. In DNA form, the CDR3 reads TGTGCCAGCAGTTTACGGTACGAGCAGTACTTC. Its protein is CASSLRYEQYF.

The chain combines TRBV6-1 with TRBJ1-2; D perhaps matches TRBD1 (6 bases). V lost 4 bases and J 3 bases, leaving 15 bases between the germline ends. There are 15 residues in the CDR3. CDR1 and CDR2 (germline): MNHNS, SASEGT. The CDR3 bases are TGTGCCAGCAGTGGCAGGGGACCTGACGACTATGGCTACACCTTC. This sequence encodes CASSGRGPDDYGYTF.

This clone has just a few counts. The J gene is TRBJ2-1, the V gene TRBV7-8; TRBD2 matches 7 bases. Per germline, CDR1 SGHVS and CDR2 FQNEAQ. Trimming at V came to 1 base and at J to 10 bases, leaving 10 bases not matched to a gene. The CDR3 contains 15 residues. CDR3 coding DNA: TGTGCCAGCAGCTTAGTCAGGGAACTAGCGTGGGAGCAGTTCTTC. This encodes CASSLVRELAWEQFF.

The chain combines TRBV7-7 with TRBJ2-2; D may be TRBD2 (6 bases). This CDR3 spans 13 amino acids. Germline V CDR1 and CDR2: SSHAT, FNYEAQ (reference sequence). V lost 5 bases to trimming and J lost 6 bases, with 10 bases between them. CDR3 in DNA: TGTGCCAGCAGCCCCTGGGGGGCCGGGGAGCTGTTTTTT. Its translation: CASSPWGAGELFF.

This clone was recorded a few times. The rearrangement uses TRBV7-6 and TRBJ1-1; no clear D gene. The V and J ends lost 5 bases and 4 bases respectively, with 8 bases between them. The CDR3 runs to 12 residues. Germline V gene sequence: CDR1 SGHVS, CDR2 FNYEAQ. The CDR3 coding sequence is TGTGCCAGCAGCGAAATGAGCACTGAAGCTTTCTTT. It yields the protein CASSEMSTEAFF.

The chain combines TRBV28 with TRBJ1-1; 10 bases map to TRBD1. Germline V gives CDR1 MDHEN, CDR2 SYDVKM. J gave up 13 bases and V 5 bases, and 16 bases lay outside the gene matches. The length of the CDR3 is 15 residues. Here the CDR3 reads CASSSRDRGIHWGFF. The CDR3 bases are TGTGCCAGCAGTAGTCGGGACAGGGGAATACACTGGGGTTTCTTT.

The rearrangement uses TRBV10-3 and TRBJ2-1; TRBD2 agrees at 12 bases. In germline, CDR1 is ENHRY, CDR2 SYGVKD. This CDR3 has 17 amino acids. With 3 bases clipped from V and 8 bases from J, the junction kept 11 bases outside the gene matches. CDR3 amino acids: CAISERSPSGGAHEQFF. DNA for the CDR3: TGTGCCATCAGTGAAAGGTCTCCTAGCGGGGGGGCCCATGAGCAGTTCTTC.